Sequencing of this T cell receptor (beta chain) was carried out in a study of blood T cells in healthy people across ages. Findings and caveats of the study: Shifts in expanded clonotypes may have been confounded by donor CMV status, which was unknown. Per million T cells, TCR beta diversity dropped roughly linearly as age increased.

A note on this clonotype: Its matching antigen is unknown. Mismatch with germline at one junction end may stem from a read error.

This CDR3 spans 12 amino acids. Germline V CDR1 and CDR2: MGHRA, YSYEKL. A sample-barcoded 5' primer and a J-beta primer mix were used in a second PCR of roughly 6 to 11 cycles. From the 5' RACE reads, TCRdb called clonotypes with MiXCR, one entry per CDR3 protein. The data contain about 1 million distinct CDR3 sequences, more than 40% of them seen just once; the ten biggest clones take up 18%. Total RNA extracted from each sample amounted to at least 6 micrograms. Sequenced material: blood. The V and J genes are TRBV4-1 and TRBJ1-4; 9 bases are a match to TRBD1. The origin of this receptor is an older woman in good health. DNA of the CDR3: TGCGTCAGCAGCCCGACAGGGGGGAAGTTGTTTTTT. This encodes CVSSPTGGKLFF.